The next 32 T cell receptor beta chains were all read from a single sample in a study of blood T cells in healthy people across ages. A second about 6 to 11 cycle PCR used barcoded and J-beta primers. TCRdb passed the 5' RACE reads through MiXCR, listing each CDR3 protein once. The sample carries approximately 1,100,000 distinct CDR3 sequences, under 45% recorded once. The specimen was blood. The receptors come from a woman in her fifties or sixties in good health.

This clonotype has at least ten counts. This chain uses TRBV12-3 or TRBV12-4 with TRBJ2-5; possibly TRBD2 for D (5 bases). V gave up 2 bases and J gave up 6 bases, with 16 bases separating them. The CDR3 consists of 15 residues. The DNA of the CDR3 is TGTGCCAGCAGTTTAAAGGTGGGAGCGGCGAAGACCCAGTACTTC. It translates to CASSLKVGAAKTQYF.

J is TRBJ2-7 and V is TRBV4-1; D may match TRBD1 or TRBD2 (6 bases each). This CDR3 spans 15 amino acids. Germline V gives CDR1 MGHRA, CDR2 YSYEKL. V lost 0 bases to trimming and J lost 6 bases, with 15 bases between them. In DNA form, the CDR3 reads TGCGCCAGCAGCCAAGATCCGGTTGGAGGGGGCGAGCAGTACTTC. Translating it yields CASSQDPVGGGEQYF.

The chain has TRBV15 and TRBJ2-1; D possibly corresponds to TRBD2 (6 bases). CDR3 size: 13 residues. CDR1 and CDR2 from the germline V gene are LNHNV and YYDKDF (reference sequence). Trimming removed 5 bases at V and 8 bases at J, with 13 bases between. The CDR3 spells CATSPYTSHEQFF. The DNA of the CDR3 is TGTGCCACCAGCCCCTACACTAGCCATGAGCAGTTCTTC.

Here the CDR3 reads CASSTQTGGNEQFF. In DNA, the CDR3 is TGTGCCAGCAGCACCCAGACAGGGGGTAATGAGCAGTTCTTC. This chain joins TRBV28 and TRBJ2-1; 9 bases are shared with TRBD1. The CDR3 covers 14 residues. Per the germline V gene, CDR1 is MDHEN and CDR2 is SYDVKM. J was trimmed by 7 bases and V by 6 bases; bases with no gene match: 7.

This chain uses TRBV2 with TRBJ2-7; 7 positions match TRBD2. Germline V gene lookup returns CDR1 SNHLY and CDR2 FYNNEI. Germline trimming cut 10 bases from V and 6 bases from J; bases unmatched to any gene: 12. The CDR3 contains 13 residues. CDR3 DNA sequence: TGTGCCACCTCGCAAGCGGGATTTTCCGAGCAGTACTTC. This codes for CATSQAGFSEQYF.

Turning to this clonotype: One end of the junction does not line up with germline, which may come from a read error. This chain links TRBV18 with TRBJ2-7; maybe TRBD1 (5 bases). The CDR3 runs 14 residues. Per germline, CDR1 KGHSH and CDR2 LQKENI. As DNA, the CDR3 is TGTGCCAACTCACCAGGGCTAGAAACCTACGAGCAGTACTTC. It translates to CANSPGLETYEQYF.

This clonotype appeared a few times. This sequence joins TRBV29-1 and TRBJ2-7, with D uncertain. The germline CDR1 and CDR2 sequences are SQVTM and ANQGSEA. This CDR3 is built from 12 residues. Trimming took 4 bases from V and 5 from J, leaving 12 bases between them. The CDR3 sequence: CSVAGGRNEQYF. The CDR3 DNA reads TGCAGCGTTGCCGGCGGACGGAACGAGCAGTACTTC.

CDR3 bases: TGCAGTGCTAGAGTCAGTAGCGGAAGCTCCTACGAGCAGTACTTC. Its protein product is CSARVSSGSSYEQYF. The rearrangement links TRBV20-1 to TRBJ2-4; D is perhaps TRBD2 (6 bases). The tail of the sequence fits TRBJ2-7 better, so the J call may be wrong. CDR3 size: 15 residues. Looked up from germline, CDR1 is DFQATT and CDR2 is SNEGSKA (reference sequence).

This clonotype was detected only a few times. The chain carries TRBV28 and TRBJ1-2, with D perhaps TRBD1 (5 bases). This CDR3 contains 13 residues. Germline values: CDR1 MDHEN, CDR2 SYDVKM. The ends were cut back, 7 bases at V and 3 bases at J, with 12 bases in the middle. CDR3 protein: CASTYSGYYGYTF. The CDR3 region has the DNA TGTGCCAGCACCTACTCAGGGTACTATGGCTACACCTTC.

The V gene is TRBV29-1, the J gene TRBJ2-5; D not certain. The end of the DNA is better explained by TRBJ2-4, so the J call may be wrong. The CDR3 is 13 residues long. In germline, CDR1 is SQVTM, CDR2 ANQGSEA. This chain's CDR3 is CSVVGGTKNIQYF. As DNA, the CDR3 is TGCAGCGTTGTCGGTGGAACCAAAAACATTCAGTACTTC.

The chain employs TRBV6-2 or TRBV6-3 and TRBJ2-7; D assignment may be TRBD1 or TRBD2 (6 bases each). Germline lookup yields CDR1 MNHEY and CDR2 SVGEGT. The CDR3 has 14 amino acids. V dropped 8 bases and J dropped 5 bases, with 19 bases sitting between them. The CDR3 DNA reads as TGTGCCAGCGAGGAGGCCGGGGGCTTACACGAGCAGTACTTC. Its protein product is CASEEAGGLHEQYF.

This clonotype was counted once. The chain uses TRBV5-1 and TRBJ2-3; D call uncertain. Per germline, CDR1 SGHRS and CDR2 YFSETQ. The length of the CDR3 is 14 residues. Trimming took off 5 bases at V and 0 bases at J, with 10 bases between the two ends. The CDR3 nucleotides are TGCGCCAGCAGGGCCATTCTAAGCACAGATACGCAGTATTTT. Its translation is CASRAILSTDTQYF.

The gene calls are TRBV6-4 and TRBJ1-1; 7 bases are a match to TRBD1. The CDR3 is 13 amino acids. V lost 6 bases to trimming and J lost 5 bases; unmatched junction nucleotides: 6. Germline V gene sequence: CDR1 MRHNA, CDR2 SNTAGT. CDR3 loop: CASRMTGNTEAFF. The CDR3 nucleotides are TGTGCCAGCAGGATGACAGGGAATACTGAAGCTTTCTTT.

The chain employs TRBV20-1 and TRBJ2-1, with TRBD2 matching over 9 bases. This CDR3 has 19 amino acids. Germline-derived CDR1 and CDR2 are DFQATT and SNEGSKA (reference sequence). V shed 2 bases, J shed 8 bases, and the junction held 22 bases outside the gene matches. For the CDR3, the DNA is TGCAGTGCTAGATCCAACCGGAGGTGGCGGGAGGGCCCCCCCCATGAGCAGTTCTTC. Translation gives CSARSNRRWREGPPHEQFF.

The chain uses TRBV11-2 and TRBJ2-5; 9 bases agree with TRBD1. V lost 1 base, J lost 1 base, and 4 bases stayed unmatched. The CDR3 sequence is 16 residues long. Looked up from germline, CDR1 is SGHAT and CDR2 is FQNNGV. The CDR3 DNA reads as TGTGCCAGCAGCTTAGGGGACAGGGCGACCCAAGAGACCCAGTACTTC. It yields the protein CASSLGDRATQETQYF.

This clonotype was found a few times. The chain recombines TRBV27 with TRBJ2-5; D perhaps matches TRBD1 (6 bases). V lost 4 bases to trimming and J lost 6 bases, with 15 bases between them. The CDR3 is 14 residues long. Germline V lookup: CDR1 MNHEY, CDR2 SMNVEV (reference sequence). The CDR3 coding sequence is TGTGCCAGCAGTTCACACGACAGGAGAAAGACCCAGTACTTC. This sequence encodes CASSSHDRRKTQYF.

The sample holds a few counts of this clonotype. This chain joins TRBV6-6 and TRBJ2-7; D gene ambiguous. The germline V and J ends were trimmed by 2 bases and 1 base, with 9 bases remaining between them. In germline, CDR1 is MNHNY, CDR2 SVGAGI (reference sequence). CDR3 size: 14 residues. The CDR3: CASSYARQSYEQYF. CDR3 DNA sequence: TGTGCCAGCAGTTACGCTCGGCAGTCCTACGAGCAGTACTTC.

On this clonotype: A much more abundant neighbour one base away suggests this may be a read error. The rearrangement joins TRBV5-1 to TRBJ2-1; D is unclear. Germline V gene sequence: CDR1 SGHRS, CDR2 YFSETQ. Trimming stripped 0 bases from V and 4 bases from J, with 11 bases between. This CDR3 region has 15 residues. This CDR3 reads CASSLGVTRYNEQFF. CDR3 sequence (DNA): TGCGCCAGCAGCTTGGGGGTCACCCGATACAATGAGCAGTTCTTC.

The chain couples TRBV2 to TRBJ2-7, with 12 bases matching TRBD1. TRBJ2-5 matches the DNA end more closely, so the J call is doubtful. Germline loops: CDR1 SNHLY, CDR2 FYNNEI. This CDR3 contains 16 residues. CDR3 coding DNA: TGTGCCAGCAGTGCCAAGGGACAGGGGGCAAGTGAGACCCAGTACTTC. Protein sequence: CASSAKGQGASETQYF.

In DNA form, the CDR3 reads TGTGCCATCAGTGAGTCGCAGGTAGCGACCCAGTACTTC. Residues: CAISESQVATQYF. The V call is TRBV10-3, the J call TRBJ2-5; no reliable D call. The germline V gene has CDR1 ENHRY and CDR2 SYGVKD. The CDR3 sequence is 13 residues long. V gave up 0 bases and J gave up 7 bases, with 9 bases separating them.

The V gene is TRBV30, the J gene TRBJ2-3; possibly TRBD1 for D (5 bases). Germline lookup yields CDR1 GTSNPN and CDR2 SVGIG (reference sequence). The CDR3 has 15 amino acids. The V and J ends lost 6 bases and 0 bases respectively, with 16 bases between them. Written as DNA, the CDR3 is TGTGCCTGTTCCCAGGGCTTCGCGAGCACAGATACGCAGTATTTT. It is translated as CACSQGFASTDTQYF. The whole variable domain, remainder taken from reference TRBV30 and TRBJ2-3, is SQTIHQWPATLVQPVGSPLSLECTVEGTSNPNLYWYRQAAGRGLQLLFYSVGIGQISSEVPQNLSASRPQDRQFILSSKKLLLSDSGFYLCACSQGFASTDTQYFGPGTRLTVL.

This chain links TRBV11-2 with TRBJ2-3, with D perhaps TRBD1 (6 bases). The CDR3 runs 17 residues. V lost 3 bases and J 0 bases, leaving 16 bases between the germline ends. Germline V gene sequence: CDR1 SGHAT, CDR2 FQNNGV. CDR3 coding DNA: TGTGCCAGCAGCTTGGGGGACGGGACACCAAGCACAGATACGCAGTATTTT. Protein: CASSLGDGTPSTDTQYF.

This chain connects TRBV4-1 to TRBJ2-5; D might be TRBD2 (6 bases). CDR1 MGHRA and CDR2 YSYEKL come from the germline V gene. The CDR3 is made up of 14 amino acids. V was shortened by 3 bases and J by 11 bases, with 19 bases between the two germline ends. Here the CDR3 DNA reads TGCGCCAGCAGCCAGAAGACACTCCCGGGGGAGCAGTACTTC. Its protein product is CASSQKTLPGEQYF.

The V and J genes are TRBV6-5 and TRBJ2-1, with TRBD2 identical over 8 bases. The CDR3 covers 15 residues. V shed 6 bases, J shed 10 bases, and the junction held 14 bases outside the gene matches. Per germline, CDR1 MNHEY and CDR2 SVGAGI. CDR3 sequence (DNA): TGTGCCAGCAGCGACCATTGGACTAGCTTAAGGGAGCAGTTCTTC. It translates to CASSDHWTSLREQFF.

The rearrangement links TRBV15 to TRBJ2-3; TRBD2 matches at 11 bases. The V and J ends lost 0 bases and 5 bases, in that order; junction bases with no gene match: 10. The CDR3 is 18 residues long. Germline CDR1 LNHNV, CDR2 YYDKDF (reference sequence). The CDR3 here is CATSRDRETSGDGDTQYF. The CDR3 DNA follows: TGTGCCACCAGCAGAGATCGAGAGACTAGCGGGGATGGAGATACGCAGTATTTT.

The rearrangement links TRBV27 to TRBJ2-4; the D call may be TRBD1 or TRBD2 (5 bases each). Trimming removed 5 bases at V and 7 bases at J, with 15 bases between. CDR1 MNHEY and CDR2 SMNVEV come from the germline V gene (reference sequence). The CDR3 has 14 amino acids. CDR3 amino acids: CASSDGAERNIQYF. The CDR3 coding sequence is TGTGCCAGCAGTGACGGGGCCGAGAGGAACATTCAGTACTTC.

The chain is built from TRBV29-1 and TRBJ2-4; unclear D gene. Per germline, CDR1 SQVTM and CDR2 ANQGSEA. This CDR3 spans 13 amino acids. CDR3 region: CSAQTAAKNIQYF. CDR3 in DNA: TGCAGTGCGCAAACCGCGGCCAAAAACATTCAGTACTTC.

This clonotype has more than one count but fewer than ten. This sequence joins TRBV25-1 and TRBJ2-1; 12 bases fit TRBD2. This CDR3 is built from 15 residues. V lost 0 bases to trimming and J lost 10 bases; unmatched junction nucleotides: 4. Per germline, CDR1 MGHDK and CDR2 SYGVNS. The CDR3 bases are TGTGCCAGCAGTGAATATGCGGGACTAGCGGGCGAGCAGTTCTTC. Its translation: CASSEYAGLAGEQFF.

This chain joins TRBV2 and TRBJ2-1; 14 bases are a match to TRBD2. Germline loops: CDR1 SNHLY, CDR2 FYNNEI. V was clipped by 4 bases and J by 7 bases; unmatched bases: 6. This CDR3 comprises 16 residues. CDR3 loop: CASSVGTSGRGNEQFF. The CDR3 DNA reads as TGTGCCAGCAGTGTGGGGACTAGCGGGAGAGGTAATGAGCAGTTCTTC.

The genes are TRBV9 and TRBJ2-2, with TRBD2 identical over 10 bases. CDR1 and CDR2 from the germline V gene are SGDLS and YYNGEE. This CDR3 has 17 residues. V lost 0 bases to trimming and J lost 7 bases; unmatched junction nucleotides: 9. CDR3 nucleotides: TGTGCCAGCAGCGTAGTTCCTAGCGGGAGAATGGGCGGGGAGCTGTTTTTT. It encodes CASSVVPSGRMGGELFF.

Here the CDR3 DNA reads TGTGCCAGCAGCCAGTTGGGGTTGGGGCCGGAGTCCTACAATGAGCAGTTCTTC. It specifies CASSQLGLGPESYNEQFF. The chain carries TRBV14 and TRBJ2-1; a possible D gene is TRBD1 (5 bases). Trimming removed 3 bases at V and 1 base at J, with 19 bases between. The CDR3 loop spans 18 amino acids. Germline CDR1 and CDR2: SGHDN and FVKESK.

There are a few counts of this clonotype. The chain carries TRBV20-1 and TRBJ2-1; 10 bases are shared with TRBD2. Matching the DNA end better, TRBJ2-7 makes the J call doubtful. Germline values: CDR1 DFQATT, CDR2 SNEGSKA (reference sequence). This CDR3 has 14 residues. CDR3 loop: CSAKPSGSIYEQYF. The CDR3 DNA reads TGCAGTGCTAAACCTAGCGGGAGTATTTACGAGCAGTACTTC.